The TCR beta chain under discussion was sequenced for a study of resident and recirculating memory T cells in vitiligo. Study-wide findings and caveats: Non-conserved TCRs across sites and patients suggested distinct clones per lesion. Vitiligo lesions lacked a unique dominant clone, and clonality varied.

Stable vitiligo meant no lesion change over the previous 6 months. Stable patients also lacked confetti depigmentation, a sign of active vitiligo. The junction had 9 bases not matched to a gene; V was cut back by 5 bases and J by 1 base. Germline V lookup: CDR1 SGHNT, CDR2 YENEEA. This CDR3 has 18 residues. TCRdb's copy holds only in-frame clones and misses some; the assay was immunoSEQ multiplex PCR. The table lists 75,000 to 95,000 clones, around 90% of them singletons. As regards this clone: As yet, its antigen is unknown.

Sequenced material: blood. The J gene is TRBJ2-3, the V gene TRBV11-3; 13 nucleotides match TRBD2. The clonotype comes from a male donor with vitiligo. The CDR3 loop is CASSPRTSGSRGTDTQYF. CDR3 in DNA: TGTGCCAGCAGCCCCCGGACTAGCGGGAGTAGGGGCACAGATACGCAGTATTTT. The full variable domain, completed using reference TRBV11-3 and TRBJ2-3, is EAGVVQSPRYKIIEKKQPVAFWCNPISGHNTLYWYLQNLGQGPELLIRYENEEAVDDSQLPKDRFSAERLKGVDSTLKIQPAELGDSAVYLCASSPRTSGSRGTDTQYFGPGTRLTVL.